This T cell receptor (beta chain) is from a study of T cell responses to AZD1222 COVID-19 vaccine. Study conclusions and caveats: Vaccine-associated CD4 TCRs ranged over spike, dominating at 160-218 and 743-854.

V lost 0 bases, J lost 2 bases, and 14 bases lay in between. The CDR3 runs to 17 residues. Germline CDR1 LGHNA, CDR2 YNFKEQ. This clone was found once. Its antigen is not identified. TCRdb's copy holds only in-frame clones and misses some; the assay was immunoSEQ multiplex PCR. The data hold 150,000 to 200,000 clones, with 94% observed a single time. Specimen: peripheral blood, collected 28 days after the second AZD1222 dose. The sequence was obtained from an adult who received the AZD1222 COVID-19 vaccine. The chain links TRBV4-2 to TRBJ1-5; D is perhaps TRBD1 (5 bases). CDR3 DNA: TGTGCCAGCAGCCAAGATGGGTCGGGGCTACGCAATCAGCCCCAGCATTTT. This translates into CASSQDGSGLRNQPQHF.